The source of this TCR beta chain is a study of cytomegalovirus exposure and HLA in healthy donors. Researchers ran the PCR with 60 Vbeta and 13 Jbeta primers. Profiling relied on immunoSEQ multiplex PCR, and the TCRdb table lists in-frame clones only, not all of them. The table shows more than 150,000 clones, with around 80% occurring only once. With respect to this clone: Its antigen is not identified.

Study-wide points: In a later analysis, productive TCRs from donors in an Asian-associated ancestry cluster reportedly carried fewer N-insertions than the cohort mean. Previously analyzed data showed that most TCR beta V segments were productive at a frequency of about 90% or about 30%.

Sequencing was done on a sample of PBMCs. The TCR sequence derives from a man younger than 35 in good health and CMV-seronegative.

The DNA for the CDR3 is TGTGCCACCAGCTTAGGGACAGGGAAAAACGGGGAGCTGTTTTTT. Translated, it gives CATSLGTGKNGELFF. The chain is built from TRBV15 and TRBJ2-2; 9 bases align to TRBD1. CDR3 size: 15 residues. Looked up from germline, CDR1 is LNHNV and CDR2 is YYDKDF (reference sequence). V trimming: 5 bases; J trimming: 7 bases; junction bases outside the gene matches: 8.